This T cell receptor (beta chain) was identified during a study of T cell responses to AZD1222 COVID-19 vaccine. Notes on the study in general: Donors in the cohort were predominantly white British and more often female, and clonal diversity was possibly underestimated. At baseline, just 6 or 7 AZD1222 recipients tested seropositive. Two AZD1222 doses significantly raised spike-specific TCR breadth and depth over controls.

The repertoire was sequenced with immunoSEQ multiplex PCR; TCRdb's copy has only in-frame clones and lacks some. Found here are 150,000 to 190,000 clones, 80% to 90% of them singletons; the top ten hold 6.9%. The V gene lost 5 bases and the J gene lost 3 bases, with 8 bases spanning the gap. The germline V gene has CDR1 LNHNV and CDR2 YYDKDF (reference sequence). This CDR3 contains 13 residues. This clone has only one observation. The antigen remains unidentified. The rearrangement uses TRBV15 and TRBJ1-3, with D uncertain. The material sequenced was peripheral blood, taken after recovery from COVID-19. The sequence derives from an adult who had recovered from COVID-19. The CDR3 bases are TGTGCCACCAGCCCCACGGTTGGAAACACCATATATTTT. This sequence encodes CATSPTVGNTIYF.